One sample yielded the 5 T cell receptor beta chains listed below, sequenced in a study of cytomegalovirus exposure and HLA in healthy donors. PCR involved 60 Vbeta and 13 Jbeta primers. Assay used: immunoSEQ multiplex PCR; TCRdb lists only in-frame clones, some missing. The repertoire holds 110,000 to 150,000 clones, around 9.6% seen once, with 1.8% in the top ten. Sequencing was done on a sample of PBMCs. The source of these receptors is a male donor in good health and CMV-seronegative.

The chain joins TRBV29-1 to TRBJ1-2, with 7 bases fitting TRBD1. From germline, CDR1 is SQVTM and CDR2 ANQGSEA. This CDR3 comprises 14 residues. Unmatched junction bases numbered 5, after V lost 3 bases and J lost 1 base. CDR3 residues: CSVETDRNNYGYTF. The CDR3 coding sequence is TGCAGCGTTGAGACGGACAGGAATAACTATGGCTACACCTTC.

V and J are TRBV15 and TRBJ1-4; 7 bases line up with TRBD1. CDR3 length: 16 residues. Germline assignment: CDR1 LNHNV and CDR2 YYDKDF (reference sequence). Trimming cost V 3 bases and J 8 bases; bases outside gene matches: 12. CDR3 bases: TGTGCCACCAGCAGCCCGACCGACAGGGAAGGGGAAAAACTGTTTTTT. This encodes CATSSPTDREGEKLFF. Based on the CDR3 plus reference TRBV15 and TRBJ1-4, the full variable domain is DAMVIQNPRYQVTQFGKPVTLSCSQTLNHNVMYWYQQKSSQAPKLLFHYYDKDFNNEADTPDNFQSRRPNTSFCFLDIRSPGLGDTAMYLCATSSPTDREGEKLFFGSGTQLSVL.

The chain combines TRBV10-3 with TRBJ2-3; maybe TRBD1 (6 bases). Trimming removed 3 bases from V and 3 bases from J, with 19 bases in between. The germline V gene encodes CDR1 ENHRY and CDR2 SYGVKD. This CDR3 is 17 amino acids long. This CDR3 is CAISDPDTGLGTDTQYF. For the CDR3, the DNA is TGTGCCATCAGTGACCCCGACACAGGGTTGGGTACAGATACGCAGTATTTT.

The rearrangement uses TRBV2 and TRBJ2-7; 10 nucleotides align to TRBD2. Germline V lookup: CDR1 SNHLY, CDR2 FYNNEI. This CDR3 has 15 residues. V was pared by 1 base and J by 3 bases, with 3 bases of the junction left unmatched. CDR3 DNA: TGTGCCAGCAGTGAAGAGGCTAGCGGGAGCTACGAGCAGTACTTC. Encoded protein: CASSEEASGSYEQYF.

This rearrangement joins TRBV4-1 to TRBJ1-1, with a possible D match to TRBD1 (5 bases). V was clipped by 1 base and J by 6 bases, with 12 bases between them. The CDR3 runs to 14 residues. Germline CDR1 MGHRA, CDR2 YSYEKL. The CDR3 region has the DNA TGCGCCAGCAGCCAAGGCGGGGCGACAGCTGAAGCTTTCTTT. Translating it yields CASSQGGATAEAFF.